The next 18 T cell receptor beta chains were all read from a single sample in a study of T-cell memory formation after mild COVID-19. A single record per CDR3 protein comes from TCRdb applying MiXCR to the 5' RACE reads. The data show a few hundred thousand distinct CDR3 sequences, with about 23% seen just once and approximately 13% held by the top ten. What was sequenced was PBMCs or a T cell subset sorted from them (not recorded which). All receptors derive from an adult woman who had mild COVID-19 (a few samples of this study predate the infection). Cell type and time point are not known.

This clonotype has more than one count but fewer than ten. The genes are TRBV29-1 and TRBJ2-3; D remains ambiguous. The CDR3 is made up of 14 amino acids. CDR1 and CDR2 from the germline V gene are SQVTM and ANQGSEA. V was pared by 5 bases and J by 0 bases, with 12 bases between. CDR3 nucleotides: TGCAGCGTTTCGACACCCTTGAGCACAGATACGCAGTATTTT. Protein product: CSVSTPLSTDTQYF.

CDR3 amino acids: CASSQEGTGWEAFF. The DNA of the CDR3 is TGCGCCAGCAGCCAAGAGGGAACAGGTTGGGAAGCTTTCTTT. The J gene is TRBJ1-1, the V gene TRBV4-1; D may be TRBD1 (5 bases). V lost 0 bases to trimming and J lost 8 bases, with 13 bases between them. CDR3 length: 14 amino acids. Germline loops: CDR1 MGHRA, CDR2 YSYEKL.

The V call is TRBV4-1, the J call TRBJ2-7; 11 bases agree with TRBD1. Germline values: CDR1 MGHRA, CDR2 YSYEKL. Trimming removed 5 bases from V and 2 bases from J; junction bases left unmatched: 5. The CDR3 totals 15 residues. CDR3 protein: CASSALGQGAYEQYF. CDR3 coding DNA: TGCGCCAGCAGCGCCCTGGGACAGGGGGCCTACGAGCAGTACTTC.

The V call is TRBV11-1, the J call TRBJ2-7; a possible D gene is TRBD1 (6 bases). The V and J ends lost 5 bases and 7 bases respectively, with 15 bases between them. The CDR3 spans 13 residues. From germline, CDR1 is SGHAT and CDR2 FQDESV (reference sequence). CDR3 sequence: CASSQGPRGEQYF. CDR3 nucleotide sequence: TGTGCCAGCAGCCAGGGGCCTCGAGGGGAGCAGTACTTC.

The gene calls are TRBV15 and TRBJ2-3; TRBD2 matches 9 bases. J lost 5 bases, V lost 3 bases, and 6 bases had no gene match. There are 15 residues in the CDR3. Germline CDR1 is LNHNV and CDR2 is YYDKDF (reference sequence). DNA for the CDR3: TGTGCCACCAGCAGCCAAGGGACTAGCCAAGATACGCAGTATTTT. This sequence encodes CATSSQGTSQDTQYF.

A few counts support this clonotype. V and J are TRBV12-3 or TRBV12-4 and TRBJ2-3, with D perhaps TRBD1 (6 bases). V was pared by 3 bases and J by 3 bases, with 13 bases between. The CDR3 is 15 amino acids. The CDR3 nucleotides read TGTGCCAGCAGTTTGGGGGCATTACCAACAGATACGCAGTATTTT. It is translated as CASSLGALPTDTQYF.

In this sample, this clonotype turned up a few times. The V call is TRBV10-3, the J call TRBJ2-5; D is undetermined. V was trimmed by 6 bases and J by 3 bases, leaving 11 bases between them. The germline CDR1 and CDR2 sequences are ENHRY and SYGVKD. CDR3 size: 13 residues. In nucleotides, the CDR3 is TGTGCCATCAGCGTAACCTTAGAAGAGACCCAGTACTTC. The encoded protein is CAISVTLEETQYF.

The gene calls are TRBV20-1 and TRBJ1-6; TRBD1 matches 8 bases. The length of the CDR3 is 15 residues. Trimming removed 1 base from V and 9 bases from J; junction bases left unmatched: 8. Germline V gene sequence: CDR1 DFQATT, CDR2 SNEGSKA (reference sequence). CDR3 bases: TGCAGTGCTAGAGGTCCACAGGGGGTCGGTTCACCCCTCCACTTT. This encodes CSARGPQGVGSPLHF.

The rearrangement joins TRBV11-2 to TRBJ2-7, with D tentatively TRBD2 (5 bases). The CDR3 contains 16 residues. V was shortened by 2 bases and J by 3 bases, with 17 bases between the two germline ends. CDR1 is SGHAT and CDR2 is FQNNGV in the germline V gene. The DNA for the CDR3 is TGTGCCAGCAGCTTAACGTGGGAATCCCGGGACTACGAGCAGTACTTC. As protein: CASSLTWESRDYEQYF.

This clonotype was found a few times. This chain joins TRBV12-3 or TRBV12-4 and TRBJ2-1; D call uncertain. This CDR3 has 12 amino acids. Trimming pared 3 bases from V and 8 bases from J, leaving 8 bases between. CDR3 sequence (DNA): TGTGCCAGCAGTTTCCCGAAAGATGAGCAGTTCTTC. Amino acids: CASSFPKDEQFF.

This chain uses TRBV12-3 or TRBV12-4 with TRBJ2-3; the D gene could be TRBD1 or TRBD2 (6 bases each). The CDR3 has 16 amino acids. Trimming pared 3 bases from V and 3 bases from J, leaving 16 bases between. The CDR3 region has the DNA TGTGCCAGCAGTTTGGGGGGACATCTATGGACAGATACGCAGTATTTT. Translating gives CASSLGGHLWTDTQYF.

V usage is TRBV7-2 and J usage is TRBJ2-7; the match to TRBD1 covers 7 bases. Germline trimming cut 3 bases from V and 2 bases from J; bases unmatched to any gene: 7. Looked up from germline, CDR1 is SGHTA and CDR2 is FQGNSA. This CDR3 region has 15 residues. CDR3 sequence: CASSLETGTPYEQYF. The CDR3 bases are TGTGCCAGCAGCTTGGAGACAGGGACCCCCTACGAGCAGTACTTC. The entire variable domain, with the rest obtained from reference TRBV7-2 and TRBJ2-7, is as follows: GAGVSQSPSNKVTEKGKDVELRCDPISGHTALYWYRQSLGQGLEFLIYFQGNSAPDKSGLPSDRFSAERTGGSVSTLTIQRTQQEDSAVYLCASSLETGTPYEQYFGPGTRLTVT.

The chain carries TRBV12-3 or TRBV12-4 and TRBJ1-1, with D uncertain. The CDR3 length is 15 residues. V lost 5 bases and J lost 1, with 14 bases in between. CDR3: CASSPTILGNTEAFF. The CDR3 DNA sequence: TGTGCCAGCAGTCCTACTATTTTGGGGAACACTGAAGCTTTCTTT.

This clonotype came up a few times. J is TRBJ2-3 and V is TRBV3-1; D perhaps matches TRBD2 (6 bases). Germline CDR1 is LGHDT and CDR2 is YNNKEL (reference sequence). The CDR3 runs 16 residues. Trimming removed 1 base at V and 4 bases at J, with 15 bases between. CDR3 coding DNA: TGTGCCAGCAGCCAAGGTTGGGGACTTGACGCAGATACGCAGTATTTT. It is translated as CASSQGWGLDADTQYF.

The chain combines TRBV7-9 with TRBJ1-2, with 7 bases matching TRBD1. After removal of 2 bases from V and 0 bases from J, the junction contained 9 bases not matched to a gene. From germline, CDR1 is SEHNR and CDR2 FQNEAQ (reference sequence). CDR3 length: 17 residues. The CDR3 spells CASSLSQGDRANYGYTF. The CDR3 nucleotides read TGTGCCAGCAGCTTATCGCAGGGGGATCGGGCTAACTATGGCTACACCTTC. The variable domain in full, completed from reference TRBV7-9 and TRBJ1-2, reads DTGVSQNPRHKITKRGQNVTFRCDPISEHNRLYWYRQTLGQGPEFLTYFQNEAQLEKSRLLSDRFSAERPKGSFSTLEIQRTEQGDSAMYLCASSLSQGDRANYGYTFGSGTRLTVV.

The chain joins TRBV20-1 to TRBJ1-5; D is unclear. Between the trimmed V and J ends, which lost 0 bases and 0 bases, there was a span of 6 bases. This CDR3 spans 14 amino acids. Germline CDR1 reads DFQATT; CDR2 reads SNEGSKA (reference sequence). This CDR3 reads CSARDRVSNQPQHF. The CDR3 DNA is TGCAGTGCTAGAGATCGGGTTAGCAATCAGCCCCAGCATTTT.

The chain employs TRBV4-2 and TRBJ1-1; D uncertain. The CDR3 is 18 residues long. Germline V CDR1 and CDR2: LGHNA, YNFKEQ. V lost 4 bases and J 3 bases, leaving 24 bases between the germline ends. Here the CDR3 DNA reads TGTGCCAGCAGCCGATGGGCGGCCCGGGGTTCGTTGGACACTGAAGCTTTCTTT. Translated: CASSRWAARGSLDTEAFF.

This clonotype was counted ten times or more. V usage is TRBV10-3 and J usage is TRBJ2-1, with a weak D call TRBD2 (6 bases). This CDR3 is 13 amino acids long. CDR1 is ENHRY and CDR2 is SYGVKD in the germline V gene. V lost 8 bases to trimming and J lost 5 bases, with 13 bases between them. Here the CDR3 DNA reads TGTGCCATCGGACACGGAGGGGACAATGAGCAGTTCTTC. This gives the protein CAIGHGGDNEQFF.